Listed here are 3 T cell receptor beta chains from one sample, sequenced in a study of T cell responses to AZD1222 COVID-19 vaccine. Generated by immunoSEQ multiplex PCR, the TCRdb table keeps only in-frame clones and is missing some. The sample records more than 250,000 clones, 85% to 95% being singletons. Sequenced here: peripheral blood, sampled on day 0 of AZD1222 vaccination. The receptors here all came from an adult in good health.

V gene TRBV24-1 combines with J gene TRBJ2-1; TRBD2 aligns across 14 bases. This CDR3 comprises 16 residues. Trimming took 6 bases from V and 9 from J; bases not matched to a gene: 9. Germline CDR1 and CDR2: KGHDR and SFDVKD. The chain's CDR3 is CATSPRGTSGSSEQFF. The CDR3 DNA reads as TGTGCCACCAGTCCGCGAGGGACTAGCGGGAGTAGTGAGCAGTTCTTC.

The chain recombines TRBV6-2 or TRBV6-3 with TRBJ2-7; D is uncertain. The V gene lost 2 bases and the J gene lost 7 bases, with 12 bases spanning the gap. CDR3 length: 13 amino acids. The germline CDR1 and CDR2 sequences are MNHEY and SVGEGT. CDR3 nucleotide sequence: TGTGCCAGCAGTTACGTGAATAGTCGAGAGCAGTACTTC. Protein sequence: CASSYVNSREQYF.

This rearrangement joins TRBV28 to TRBJ1-4; D is ambiguous. CDR3 size: 14 residues. Germline V gene sequence: CDR1 MDHEN, CDR2 SYDVKM. V lost 8 bases and J 3 bases, leaving 13 bases between the germline ends. CDR3 residues: CASQQNGPNEKLFF. The CDR3 nucleotides are TGTGCCAGCCAACAAAACGGCCCTAATGAAAAACTGTTTTTT.